These T cell receptor beta chains were read from a single sample in a study of T cell repertoires in cytomegalovirus infection. TCRdb ran MiXCR on the reads and lists one entry per CDR3 protein. The repertoire consists of roughly 150,000 distinct CDR3 sequences, with about a quarter occurring once and the leading ten covering over 9.5%. The sequenced material came from PBMCs. Receptors originate from a human donor in good health (CMV status not recorded). Some clones in this sample may be carry-over from other donors' samples. Each CDR3 is given with its conserved first and last residue. Fields, in order: D gene, clone size, V gene, J gene, CDR3 protein, CDR3 DNA. The D gene is left open where the match is weak. Size tells how often a clone was seen (once, few, many) or the class of an expanded clone, and some rows leave it out.

D gene: NA; clone size: NA; V gene: TRBV12-3/TRBV12-4; J gene: TRBJ1-4; CDR3 protein: CASRWDGDRDEKLFF; CDR3 DNA: TGTGCCAGCAGGTGGGATGGGGACCGTGATGAAAAACTGTTTTTT
D gene: NA; clone size: NA; V gene: TRBV19; J gene: TRBJ2-1; CDR3 protein: CASSPTSTPSSYNEQFF; CDR3 DNA: TGTGCCAGTAGCCCCACCTCGACTCCTAGCTCCTACAATGAGCAGTTCTTC
D gene: NA; clone size: NA; V gene: TRBV11-2; J gene: TRBJ1-4; CDR3 protein: CASSSDRRNEKLFF; CDR3 DNA: TGTGCCAGCTCGTCGGACCGCAGGAATGAAAAACTGTTTTTT
D gene: TRBD2; clone size: few; V gene: TRBV20-1; J gene: TRBJ2-1; CDR3 protein: CSARDPAGGLNEQFF; CDR3 DNA: TGCAGTGCTAGAGATCCAGCGGGAGGACTCAATGAGCAGTTCTTC
D gene: NA; clone size: many; V gene: TRBV7-9; J gene: TRBJ2-7; CDR3 protein: CASSLLQGLRHEQYF; CDR3 DNA: TGTGCCAGCAGCTTATTACAGGGACTTCGGCACGAGCAGTACTTC
D gene: NA; clone size: few; V gene: TRBV6-2/TRBV6-3; J gene: TRBJ2-7; CDR3 protein: CASSSPTGTGTNEQYF; CDR3 DNA: TGTGCCAGCAGTTCACCTACAGGGACCGGAACCAACGAGCAGTACTTC
D gene: TRBD2; clone size: NA; V gene: TRBV12-3/TRBV12-4; J gene: TRBJ2-2; CDR3 protein: CASSLVAGGYTGELFF; CDR3 DNA: TGTGCCAGCAGTTTAGTAGCGGGAGGCTATACCGGGGAGCTGTTTTTT
D gene: TRBD2; clone size: NA; V gene: TRBV7-2; J gene: TRBJ2-6; CDR3 protein: CASSRLTSGFSSGANVLTF; CDR3 DNA: TGTGCCAGCAGCCGTCTGACTAGCGGTTTTAGCTCTGGGGCCAACGTCCTGACTTTC
D gene: NA; clone size: NA; V gene: TRBV12-3/TRBV12-4; J gene: TRBJ1-1; CDR3 protein: CASSFTVNTEAFF; CDR3 DNA: TGTGCCAGCAGTTTTACAGTGAACACTGAAGCTTTCTTT
D gene: NA; clone size: NA; V gene: TRBV15; J gene: TRBJ2-6; CDR3 protein: CATSGGVAGANVLTF; CDR3 DNA: TGTGCCACCAGCGGAGGGGTGGCTGGGGCCAACGTCCTGACTTTC
D gene: NA; clone size: once; V gene: TRBV7-9; J gene: TRBJ2-1; CDR3 protein: CASITKGGGSYNEQFF; CDR3 DNA: TGTGCCAGCATCACCAAAGGAGGGGGTAGTTACAATGAGCAGTTCTTC
D gene: NA; clone size: few; V gene: TRBV5-6; J gene: TRBJ2-4; CDR3 protein: CASSLGPPEEQLDPNIQYF; CDR3 DNA: TGTGCCAGCAGCTTAGGCCCTCCCGAGGAACAGCTTGATCCCAACATTCAGTACTTC
D gene: NA; clone size: many; V gene: TRBV7-2; J gene: TRBJ2-3; CDR3 protein: CASSSRGSFSTDTQYF; CDR3 DNA: TGTGCCAGCAGCTCCCGGGGGTCATTTAGCACAGATACGCAGTATTTT
D gene: NA; clone size: NA; V gene: TRBV15; J gene: TRBJ1-1; CDR3 protein: CATIRDRGVSTEAFF; CDR3 DNA: TGTGCCACCATCAGAGATCGGGGGGTAAGCACTGAAGCTTTCTTT
D gene: TRBD1; clone size: NA; V gene: TRBV2; J gene: TRBJ2-7; CDR3 protein: CASRGTGGDTYEQYF; CDR3 DNA: TGTGCCAGCAGGGGGACAGGGGGGGACACCTACGAGCAGTACTTC
D gene: TRBD2; clone size: NA; V gene: TRBV7-6; J gene: TRBJ2-5; CDR3 protein: CASTPTGLAETQYF; CDR3 DNA: TGTGCCAGCACTCCTACAGGACTAGCGGAGACCCAGTACTTC
D gene: NA; clone size: NA; V gene: TRBV24-1; J gene: TRBJ1-2; CDR3 protein: CATSDPTRNYGYTF; CDR3 DNA: TGTGCCACCAGTGACCCAACAAGGAACTATGGCTACACCTTC
D gene: NA; clone size: NA; V gene: TRBV19; J gene: TRBJ2-7; CDR3 protein: CASKGQGEYEQYF; CDR3 DNA: TGTGCCAGTAAAGGGCAGGGAGAGTACGAGCAGTACTTC
D gene: TRBD1; clone size: many; V gene: TRBV7-6; J gene: TRBJ2-7; CDR3 protein: CASTPMSGQGADEQYF; CDR3 DNA: TGTGCCAGCACCCCTATGTCTGGACAGGGGGCTGACGAGCAGTACTTC
D gene: NA; clone size: NA; V gene: TRBV12-3/TRBV12-4; J gene: TRBJ2-3; CDR3 protein: CASSLTGPQYF; CDR3 DNA: TGTGCCAGCAGTTTGACAGGCCCGCAGTATTTT
D gene: TRBD1; clone size: many; V gene: TRBV7-2; J gene: TRBJ1-1; CDR3 protein: CASSLNRGPSTEAFF; CDR3 DNA: TGTGCCAGCAGCTTAAACAGGGGGCCTAGTACTGAAGCTTTCTTT
D gene: TRBD2; clone size: many; V gene: TRBV7-6; J gene: TRBJ2-1; CDR3 protein: CASSSQAQVGAGANEQFF; CDR3 DNA: TGTGCCAGCAGCTCTCAGGCGCAGGTTGGAGCGGGAGCAAATGAGCAGTTCTTC
D gene: TRBD2; clone size: many; V gene: TRBV7-2; J gene: TRBJ2-3; CDR3 protein: CASSSEVAGGLMVTQYF; CDR3 DNA: TGTGCCAGCAGCTCAGAAGTCGCGGGGGGGCTTATGGTTACGCAGTATTTT
D gene: NA; clone size: many; V gene: TRBV7-2; J gene: TRBJ2-7; CDR3 protein: CASSRRTNEQYF; CDR3 DNA: TGTGCCAGCAGCCGTCGGACCAACGAGCAGTACTTC
D gene: NA; clone size: NA; V gene: TRBV28; J gene: TRBJ1-1; CDR3 protein: CATRTGHTEAFF; CDR3 DNA: TGTGCCACCCGAACAGGGCACACTGAAGCTTTCTTT
D gene: NA; clone size: NA; V gene: TRBV6-1; J gene: TRBJ1-1; CDR3 protein: CASSFPVMNTEAFF; CDR3 DNA: TGTGCCAGCAGTTTCCCCGTTATGAACACTGAAGCTTTCTTT
D gene: NA; clone size: NA; V gene: TRBV11-2; J gene: TRBJ1-1; CDR3 protein: CASSLGFGDTEAFF; CDR3 DNA: TGTGCCAGCAGCTTAGGGTTCGGTGACACTGAAGCTTTCTTT
D gene: NA; clone size: NA; V gene: TRBV27; J gene: TRBJ2-1; CDR3 protein: CASSWFNEQFF; CDR3 DNA: TGTGCCAGCAGTTGGTTCAATGAGCAGTTCTTC
D gene: NA; clone size: NA; V gene: TRBV28; J gene: TRBJ2-1; CDR3 protein: CASSSLGGTSSYNEQFF; CDR3 DNA: TGTGCCAGCAGTTCACTGGGCGGGACAAGCTCCTACAATGAGCAGTTCTTC
D gene: TRBD1; clone size: many; V gene: TRBV7-8; J gene: TRBJ2-7; CDR3 protein: CASSYTVQGLSYEQYF; CDR3 DNA: TGTGCCAGCAGCTACACTGTACAGGGGCTCAGCTACGAGCAGTACTTC
D gene: TRBD2; clone size: many; V gene: TRBV7-2; J gene: TRBJ2-4; CDR3 protein: CASSSPSGRSAKNIQYF; CDR3 DNA: TGTGCCAGCAGCTCCCCTAGCGGGAGGTCCGCCAAAAACATTCAGTACTTC
D gene: NA; clone size: NA; V gene: TRBV7-6; J gene: TRBJ1-1; CDR3 protein: CASSPPDLAMIEAFF; CDR3 DNA: TGTGCCAGCAGCCCCCCGGACTTAGCTATGATTGAAGCTTTCTTT
D gene: NA; clone size: NA; V gene: TRBV4-3; J gene: TRBJ2-4; CDR3 protein: CASSQGGNDRDIQYF; CDR3 DNA: TGCGCCAGCAGCCAAGGCGGGAATGATAGGGACATTCAGTACTTC
D gene: TRBD2; clone size: many; V gene: TRBV7-2; J gene: TRBJ2-2; CDR3 protein: CASSLERGGRGTGELFF; CDR3 DNA: TGTGCCAGCAGCTTAGAGCGGGGGGGCCGGGGCACCGGGGAGCTGTTTTTT
D gene: NA; clone size: NA; V gene: TRBV7-2; J gene: TRBJ2-3; CDR3 protein: CASRSGAGGDTQYF; CDR3 DNA: TGTGCCAGCCGGTCCGGGGCCGGTGGTGATACGCAGTATTTT
D gene: NA; clone size: NA; V gene: TRBV5-1; J gene: TRBJ1-1; CDR3 protein: CASSLEAPGDTEAFF; CDR3 DNA: TGCGCCAGCAGCTTGGAGGCCCCGGGCGACACTGAAGCTTTCTTT
D gene: NA; clone size: NA; V gene: TRBV15; J gene: TRBJ2-2; CDR3 protein: CATSRDEVRGQNTGELFF; CDR3 DNA: TGTGCCACCAGCAGAGATGAGGTCCGGGGACAGAACACCGGGGAGCTGTTTTTT
D gene: TRBD2; clone size: few; V gene: TRBV9; J gene: TRBJ2-5; CDR3 protein: CASSVASGSNQETQYF; CDR3 DNA: TGTGCCAGCAGCGTAGCGAGCGGGAGCAACCAAGAGACCCAGTACTTC
D gene: NA; clone size: few; V gene: TRBV13; J gene: TRBJ2-2; CDR3 protein: CASSDGGELFF; CDR3 DNA: TGCGCCAGCAGTGATGGTGGGGAGCTGTTTTTT
D gene: NA; clone size: few; V gene: TRBV6-6; J gene: TRBJ2-7; CDR3 protein: CASAPGTAAIYEQYF; CDR3 DNA: TGTGCCAGCGCCCCCGGGACGGCCGCCATCTACGAGCAGTACTTC
D gene: NA; clone size: NA; V gene: TRBV6-5; J gene: TRBJ2-2; CDR3 protein: CASRGRMGNTGELFF; CDR3 DNA: TGTGCCAGCAGGGGAAGGATGGGGAACACCGGGGAGCTGTTTTTT